Presented here are 22 T cell receptor beta chains from one specimen sequenced in a study of control samples from healthy donors and cancer patients. The repertoire was sequenced with immunoSEQ multiplex PCR; TCRdb's copy has only in-frame clones and lacks some. The table has roughly 100,000 clones, roughly 91% seen once. The specimen was PBMCs. All receptors derive from a man in his 60s with lung cancer.

CDR3 sequence: CSVDREALAGVGFF. The CDR3 nucleotides are TGCAGCGTTGACAGGGAGGCACTAGCGGGGGTGGGGTTCTTC. The J gene is TRBJ2-1, the V gene TRBV29-1; 11 nucleotides match TRBD2. V was pared by 3 bases and J by 15 bases, with 13 bases of the junction left unmatched. There are 14 residues in the CDR3. Germline V gene data show CDR1 as SQVTM and CDR2 as ANQGSEA.

As for this clone: A much larger clone lies one base from this, so it may be a read error. This rearrangement joins TRBV12-3 or TRBV12-4 to TRBJ1-2, with D possibly matching TRBD1 (6 bases). This CDR3 region has 13 residues. CDR3 residues: CTSSLQGPYGYTF. In DNA form, the CDR3 reads TGTACCAGCAGTTTACAGGGCCCCTATGGCTACACCTTC.

The CDR3 nucleotides are TGTGCCAGCAGCGGAACGGGGGTAAATCAGCCCCAGCATTTT. Amino acids: CASSGTGVNQPQHF. The chain uses TRBV5-5 and TRBJ1-5, with D possibly being TRBD1 (5 bases). V was clipped by 4 bases and J by 4 bases, with 12 bases between them. The germline V gene encodes CDR1 SGHKS and CDR2 YYEKEE (reference sequence). The CDR3 contains 14 residues.

This sequence joins TRBV5-4 and TRBJ1-1; D is possibly TRBD1 (5 bases). The CDR3 extends over 15 amino acids. The V end was cut by 0 bases, the J end by 0 bases, with 9 bases between. The germline V gene has CDR1 SGHNT and CDR2 YYREEE (reference sequence). For the CDR3, the DNA is TGTGCCAGCAGCTTGGCGACAGACATGAACACTGAAGCTTTCTTT. It encodes CASSLATDMNTEAFF.

This chain uses TRBV25-1 with TRBJ1-2; 10 nucleotides agree with TRBD1. Germline CDR1 is MGHDK and CDR2 is SYGVNS. This CDR3 contains 14 residues. V lost 7 bases, J lost 5 bases, and 7 bases stayed unmatched. CDR3 sequence reads: CASTKTGGEYGYTF. CDR3 bases: TGTGCCAGCACTAAGACAGGGGGCGAATATGGCTACACCTTC.

This clone was seen just once. V gene TRBV30 combines with J gene TRBJ1-6; tentative D call: TRBD1 (6 bases). V was shortened by 3 bases and J by 8 bases, with 11 bases between the two germline ends. In germline, CDR1 is GTSNPN, CDR2 SVGIG (reference sequence). The CDR3 is 13 amino acids. This CDR3 is CAWRRQGYSPLHF. As DNA, the CDR3 is TGTGCCTGGAGGAGGCAGGGGTATTCACCCCTCCACTTT.

V usage is TRBV18 and J usage is TRBJ2-3; D may match TRBD1 or TRBD2 (5 bases each). V was clipped by 4 bases and J by 5 bases, with 13 bases between them. Germline V CDR1 and CDR2: KGHSH, LQKENI. This CDR3 has 14 amino acids. This CDR3 reads CASSLGPGRDTQYF. The CDR3 DNA reads as TGTGCCAGCTCACTGGGACCGGGAAGAGATACGCAGTATTTT. Supplemented by reference TRBV18 and TRBJ2-3, the full variable domain reads NAGVMQNPRHLVRRRGQEARLRCSPMKGHSHVYWYRQLPEEGLKFMVYLQKENIIDESGMPKERFSAEFPKEGPSILRIQQVVRGDSAAYFCASSLGPGRDTQYFGPGTRLTVL.

The chain employs TRBV9 and TRBJ2-3; 12 bases fit TRBD2. The CDR3 length is 16 residues. In germline, CDR1 is SGDLS, CDR2 YYNGEE. Trimming at V came to 3 bases and at J to 3 bases, leaving 5 bases not matched to a gene. The CDR3 here is CASSALAGGITDTQYF. The CDR3 region has the DNA TGTGCCAGCAGCGCACTAGCGGGGGGAATTACAGATACGCAGTATTTT.

This chain uses TRBV5-1 with TRBJ2-2; D might be TRBD1 (5 bases). CDR3 length: 15 residues. Germline V gene data show CDR1 as SGHRS and CDR2 as YFSETQ. V lost 2 bases to trimming and J lost 0 bases, with 8 bases between them. CDR3 nucleotide sequence: TGCGCCAGCAGCTTATGGACAACGAACACCGGGGAGCTGTTTTTT. Its translation: CASSLWTTNTGELFF.

The CDR3 region is CASSGQGRMNTEAFF. The CDR3 coding sequence is TGTGCCAGCAGCGGACAGGGGCGGATGAACACTGAAGCTTTCTTT. V usage is TRBV6-5 and J usage is TRBJ1-1, with 9 bases that match TRBD1. Germline trimming cut 6 bases from V and 0 bases from J; bases unmatched to any gene: 5. This CDR3 region has 15 residues. Germline CDR1 MNHEY, CDR2 SVGAGI.

This chain links TRBV11-3 with TRBJ2-7; D gene ambiguous. From germline, CDR1 is SGHNT and CDR2 YENEEA. CDR3 length: 13 residues. V lost 0 bases, J lost 6 bases, and 9 bases lay in between. The CDR3 region is CASSLDRRSEQYV. In nucleotides, the CDR3 is TGTGCCAGCAGCTTAGACCGTCGATCCGAGCAGTACGTC.

This clone was counted once. The chain uses TRBV10-2 and TRBJ2-7; D is uncertain. V was trimmed by 3 bases and J by 6 bases, leaving 9 bases between them. CDR3 length: 12 residues. Germline assignment: CDR1 WSHSY and CDR2 SAAADI. CDR3 sequence reads: CASSERPAEQYF. For the CDR3, the DNA is TGCGCCAGCAGTGAACGCCCCGCCGAGCAGTACTTC.

V usage is TRBV18 and J usage is TRBJ2-7, with D uncertain. This CDR3 spans 13 amino acids. Germline CDR1 KGHSH, CDR2 LQKENI. V lost 6 bases, J lost 4 bases, and 13 bases lay in between. CDR3 bases: TGTGCCAGCTCCCCAGCGCTGGGATACGAGCAGTACGTC. Its translation is CASSPALGYEQYV.

V gene TRBV5-6 combines with J gene TRBJ1-5; D remains ambiguous. Germline V lookup: CDR1 SGHDT, CDR2 YYEEEE. This CDR3 region has 13 residues. Trimming took 2 bases from V and 8 from J, leaving 11 bases between them. The DNA for the CDR3 is TGTGCCAGCAGCTTTGGGCCCTTGGAGCCCCAGCATTTT. Its protein is CASSFGPLEPQHF.

This clone was detected a few times. The gene calls are TRBV7-6 and TRBJ2-1; D unresolved. Germline CDR1 SGHVS, CDR2 FNYEAQ. V was shortened by 2 bases and J by 3 bases, with 20 bases between the two germline ends. The CDR3 is made up of 18 amino acids. CDR3 protein: CASSLKLFGSSIYNEQFF. The CDR3 region has the DNA TGTGCCAGCAGCTTAAAATTGTTCGGGTCTAGTATCTACAATGAGCAGTTCTTC.

The J gene is TRBJ2-7, the V gene TRBV6-5, with 9 bases aligning to TRBD1. V lost 6 bases to trimming and J lost 1 base; unmatched junction nucleotides: 7. The CDR3 spans 15 residues. Per the germline V gene, CDR1 is MNHEY and CDR2 is SVGAGI. CDR3 coding DNA: TGTGCCAGCAGACCCGGGACAGGGTTTTCCTACGAGCAGTACTTC. Translation: CASRPGTGFSYEQYF.

The chain recombines TRBV6-1 with TRBJ2-1; D is unresolved. Germline-derived CDR1 and CDR2 are MNHNS and SASEGT. This CDR3 has 12 amino acids. The V gene lost 2 bases and the J gene lost 13 bases, with 12 bases spanning the gap. The CDR3 here is CASSELRPQQFF. In DNA, the CDR3 is TGTGCCAGCAGTGAATTGCGGCCGCAACAGTTCTTC.

The genes are TRBV12-3 or TRBV12-4 and TRBJ1-6; tentative D call: TRBD1 (5 bases). The CDR3 runs 13 residues. Trimming removed 5 bases at V and 7 bases at J, with 9 bases between. Here the CDR3 DNA reads TGTGCCAGCAGTACAGGCTCCAATTCACCCCTCCACTTT. Translating gives CASSTGSNSPLHF.

This chain connects TRBV10-3 to TRBJ2-7; perhaps TRBD1 as D (5 bases). Trimming pared 2 bases from V and 0 bases from J, leaving 8 bases between. This CDR3 has 14 amino acids. Germline V gives CDR1 ENHRY, CDR2 SYGVKD. CDR3 residues: CAISEMQGSYEQYF. The CDR3 bases are TGTGCCATCAGTGAGATGCAGGGCTCCTACGAGCAGTACTTC.

This clone has only a few counts. CDR3 nucleotides: TGCGCCAGCAGCCCAGGGACAGCTCCACTCTACGAGCAGTACTTC. It specifies CASSPGTAPLYEQYF. The chain links TRBV5-1 to TRBJ2-7; TRBD1 aligns across 7 bases. With 4 bases clipped from V and 3 bases from J, the junction kept 10 bases outside the gene matches. The CDR3 runs to 15 residues. CDR1 and CDR2 from the germline V gene are SGHRS and YFSETQ.

This sequence joins TRBV6-2 or TRBV6-3 and TRBJ1-5, with D possibly matching TRBD1 (5 bases). The V gene's germline CDR1 is MNHEY and CDR2 SVGEGT. CDR3 length equals 16 residues. Between the trimmed V and J ends, which lost 2 bases and 3 bases, there was a span of 14 bases. CDR3 loop: CASSYSGRGTNQPQHF. Here the CDR3 DNA reads TGTGCCAGCAGTTACAGCGGAAGGGGTACCAATCAGCCCCAGCATTTT.

The chain employs TRBV5-6 and TRBJ1-6, with 7 bases identical to TRBD1. There are 15 residues in the CDR3. Germline-derived CDR1 and CDR2 are SGHDT and YYEEEE. V was clipped by 4 bases and J by 19 bases; unmatched bases: 20. CDR3 in amino acids: CASSDRDRSHPESHF. The CDR3 DNA follows: TGTGCCAGCAGCGATAGGGACAGATCTCACCCGGAGTCTCACTTT.